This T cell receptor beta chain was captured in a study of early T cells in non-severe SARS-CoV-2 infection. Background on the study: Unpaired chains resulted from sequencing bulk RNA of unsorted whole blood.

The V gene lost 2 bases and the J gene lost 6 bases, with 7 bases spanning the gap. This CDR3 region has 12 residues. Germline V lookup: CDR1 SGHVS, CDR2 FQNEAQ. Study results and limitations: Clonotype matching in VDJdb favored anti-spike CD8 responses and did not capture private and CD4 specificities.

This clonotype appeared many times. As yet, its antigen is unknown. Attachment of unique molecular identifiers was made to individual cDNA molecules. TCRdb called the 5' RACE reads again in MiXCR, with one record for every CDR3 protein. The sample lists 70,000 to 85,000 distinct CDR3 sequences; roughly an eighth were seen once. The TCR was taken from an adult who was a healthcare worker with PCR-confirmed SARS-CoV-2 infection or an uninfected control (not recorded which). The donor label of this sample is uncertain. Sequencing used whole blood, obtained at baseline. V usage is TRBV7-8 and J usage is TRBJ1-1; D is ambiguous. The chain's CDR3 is CASSLNGAEAFF. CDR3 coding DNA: TGTGCCAGCAGCTTAAACGGAGCTGAAGCTTTCTTT.